This TCR beta chain was recorded in a study of T-cell reconstitution after alpha-beta-depleted transplantation in children. This clonotype was seen more than once but under ten times. Germline assignment: CDR1 DFQATT and CDR2 SNEGSKA (reference sequence). The V gene lost 5 bases and the J gene lost 0 bases, with 12 bases spanning the gap. This CDR3 is 14 amino acids long. The TCRbeta library was prepared with unique molecular identifiers. Each CDR3 protein is one row after TCRdb ran MiXCR on the PCR reads. The sample lists about 600,000 distinct CDR3 sequences, 23% occurring once. The chain carries TRBV20-1 and TRBJ2-3; tentative D call: TRBD2 (6 bases). Specimen: PBMCs, mostly from graft donor cells, collected 360 days after TCRalphabeta/CD19-depleted stem cell transplant. The TCR comes from a boy in the first two years of life who had a stem cell transplant for acute myeloid leukemia, so the T cells may come from the graft donor. The CDR3 DNA follows: TGCAGTGCTGGGGACTCTACTAGCACAGATACGCAGTATTTT. It translates to CSAGDSTSTDTQYF.